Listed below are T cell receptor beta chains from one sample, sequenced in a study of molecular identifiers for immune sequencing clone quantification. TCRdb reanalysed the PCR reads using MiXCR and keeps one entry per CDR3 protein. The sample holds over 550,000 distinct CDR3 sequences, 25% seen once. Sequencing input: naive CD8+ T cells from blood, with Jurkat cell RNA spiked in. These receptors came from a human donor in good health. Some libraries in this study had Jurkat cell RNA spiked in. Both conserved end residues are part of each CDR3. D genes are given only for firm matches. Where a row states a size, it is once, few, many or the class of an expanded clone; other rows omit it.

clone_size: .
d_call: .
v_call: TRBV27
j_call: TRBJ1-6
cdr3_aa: CASSTAGSYNSPLHF
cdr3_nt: TGTGCCAGCAGTACGGCAGGATCCTATAATTCACCCCTCCACTTT

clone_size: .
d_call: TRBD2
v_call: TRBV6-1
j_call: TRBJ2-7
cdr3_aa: CASSDWEGGSYEQHF
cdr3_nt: TGTGCCAGCAGTGATTGGGAGGGCGGGTCCTACGAGCAGCACTTC

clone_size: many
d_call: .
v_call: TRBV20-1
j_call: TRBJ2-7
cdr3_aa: CSADVWGPGGEQYF
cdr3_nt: TGCAGTGCTGACGTATGGGGGCCGGGGGGTGAGCAGTACTTC

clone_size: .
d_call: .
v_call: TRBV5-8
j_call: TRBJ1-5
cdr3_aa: CASSRRDYSNQPQHF
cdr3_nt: TGTGCCAGCAGCCGCCGGGACTATAGCAATCAGCCCCAGCATTTT

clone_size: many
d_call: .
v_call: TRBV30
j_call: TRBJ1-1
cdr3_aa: CAWSVGPEAFF
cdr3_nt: TGTGCCTGGAGTGTAGGGCCCGAAGCTTTCTTT

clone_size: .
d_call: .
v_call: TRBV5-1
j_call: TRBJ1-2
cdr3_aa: CASSLEWGEYYGYTF
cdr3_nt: TGCGCCAGCAGCTTGGAGTGGGGCGAGTACTATGGCTACACCTTC

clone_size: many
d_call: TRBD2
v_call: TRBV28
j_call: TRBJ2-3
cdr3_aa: CASSLSLTSASGTLGDTQYF
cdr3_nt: TGTGCCAGCAGTTTATCCCTCACTTCGGCTAGCGGGACATTGGGGGATACGCAGTATTTT

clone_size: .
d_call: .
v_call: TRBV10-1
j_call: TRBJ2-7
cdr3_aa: CASSEFVVGSSYEQYF
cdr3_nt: TGCGCCAGCAGTGAGTTTGTCGTTGGGAGCTCCTACGAGCAGTACTTC

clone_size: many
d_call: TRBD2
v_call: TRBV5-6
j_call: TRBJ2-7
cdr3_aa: CASSSSGTHSYEQYF
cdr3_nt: TGTGCCAGCTCCTCGAGCGGGACCCACTCCTACGAGCAGTACTTC

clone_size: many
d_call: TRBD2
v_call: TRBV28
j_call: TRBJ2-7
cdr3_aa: CASIKPGRPYEQYF
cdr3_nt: TGTGCCAGCATCAAGCCCGGGAGGCCCTACGAGCAGTACTTC

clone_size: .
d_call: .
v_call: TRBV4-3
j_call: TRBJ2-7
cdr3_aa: CASSQALGGGTYEQYF
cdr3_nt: TGCGCCAGCAGCCAAGCCCTTGGGGGCGGTACCTACGAGCAGTACTTC

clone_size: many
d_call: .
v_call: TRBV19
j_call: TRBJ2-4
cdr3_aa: CASSIWGDSGIQYF
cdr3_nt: TGTGCCAGTAGTATATGGGGGGATTCCGGCATTCAGTACTTC

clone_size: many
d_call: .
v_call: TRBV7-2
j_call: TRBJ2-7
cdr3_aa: CASSLGGGGGYEQYF
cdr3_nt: TGTGCCAGCAGCTTAGGTGGGGGAGGGGGTTACGAGCAGTACTTC

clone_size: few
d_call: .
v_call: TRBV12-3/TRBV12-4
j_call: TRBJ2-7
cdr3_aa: CASSLWGQVEQYF
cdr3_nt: TGTGCCAGCAGTTTATGGGGGCAAGTCGAGCAGTACTTC

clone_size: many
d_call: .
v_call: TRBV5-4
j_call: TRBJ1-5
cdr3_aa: CASSLQGGDQPQHF
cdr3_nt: TGTGCCAGCAGCTTGCAAGGGGGGGACCAGCCCCAGCATTTT

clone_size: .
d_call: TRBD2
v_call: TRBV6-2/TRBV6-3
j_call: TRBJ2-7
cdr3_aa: CASSYPEREGDYEQYF
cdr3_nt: TGTGCCAGCAGTTACCCGGAGCGGGAGGGGGACTACGAGCAGTACTTC

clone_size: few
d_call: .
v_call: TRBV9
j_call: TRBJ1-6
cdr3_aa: CASSVELGNNSPLHF
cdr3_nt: TGTGCCAGCAGCGTAGAATTGGGTAATAATTCACCCCTCCACTTT

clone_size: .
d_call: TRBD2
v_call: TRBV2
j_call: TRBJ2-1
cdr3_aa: CASSEGSGSLSNEQFF
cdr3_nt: TGTGCCAGCAGTGAAGGTAGCGGGTCGCTCTCGAATGAGCAGTTCTTC

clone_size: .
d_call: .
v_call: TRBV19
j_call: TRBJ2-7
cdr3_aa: CASTGQDTYEQYF
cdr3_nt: TGTGCCAGTACGGGGCAGGACACCTACGAGCAGTACTTC

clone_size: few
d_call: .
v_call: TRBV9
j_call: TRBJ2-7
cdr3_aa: CASSVDISAEQYF
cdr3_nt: TGTGCCAGCAGCGTAGACATCTCCGCGGAGCAGTACTTC

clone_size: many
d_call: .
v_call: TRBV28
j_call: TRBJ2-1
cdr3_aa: CASTPGTSSYNEQFF
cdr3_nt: TGTGCCAGCACCCCTGGCACCAGCTCCTACAATGAGCAGTTCTTC

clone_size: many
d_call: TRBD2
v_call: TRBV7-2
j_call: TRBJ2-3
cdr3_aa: CASSLWTSGEGDTQYF
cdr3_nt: TGTGCCAGCAGCTTGTGGACTAGCGGGGAAGGTGATACGCAGTATTTT

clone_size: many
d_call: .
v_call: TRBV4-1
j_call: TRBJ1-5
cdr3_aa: CASSQTGGNQPQHF
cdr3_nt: TGCGCCAGCAGCCAGACCGGGGGTAATCAGCCCCAGCATTTT

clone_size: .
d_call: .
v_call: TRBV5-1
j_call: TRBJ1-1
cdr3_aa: CASSLAPAAGLNTEAFF
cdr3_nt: TGCGCCAGCAGCTTGGCCCCGGCGGCAGGGTTGAACACTGAAGCTTTCTTT

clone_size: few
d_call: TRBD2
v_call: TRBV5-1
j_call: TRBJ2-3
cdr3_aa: CASSQGLAGVDTQYF
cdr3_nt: TGCGCCAGCAGCCAAGGACTAGCGGGGGTGGATACGCAGTATTTT

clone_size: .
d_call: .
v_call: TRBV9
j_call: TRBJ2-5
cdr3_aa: CASSGGTPLGYQVTQYF
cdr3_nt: TGTGCCAGCAGCGGCGGGACACCATTAGGGTACCAAGTGACCCAGTACTTC

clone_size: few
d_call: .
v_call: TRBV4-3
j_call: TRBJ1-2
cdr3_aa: CASSPVKGGANYGYTF
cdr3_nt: TGCGCCAGCAGCCCCGTGAAAGGGGGAGCTAACTATGGCTACACCTTC

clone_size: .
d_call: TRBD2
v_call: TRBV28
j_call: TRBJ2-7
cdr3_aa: CASSLTYRLAGVNSYEQYF
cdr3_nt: TGTGCCAGCAGTTTAACGTACCGGCTAGCGGGAGTAAACTCCTACGAGCAGTACTTC

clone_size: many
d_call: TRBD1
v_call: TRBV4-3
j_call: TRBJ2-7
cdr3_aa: CASSQVSGQSYEQYF
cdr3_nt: TGCGCCAGCAGCCAAGTTTCGGGACAGAGCTACGAGCAGTACTTC

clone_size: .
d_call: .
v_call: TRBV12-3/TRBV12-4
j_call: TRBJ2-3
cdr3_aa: CASSSRTTYTDTRYF
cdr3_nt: TGTGCCAGCAGCTCGAGGACTACGTACACAGATACGCGGTATTTT

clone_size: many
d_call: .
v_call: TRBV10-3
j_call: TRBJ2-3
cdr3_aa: CATSPVQDTDTQYF
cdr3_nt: TGTGCCACCAGCCCTGTACAGGACACAGATACGCAGTATTTT

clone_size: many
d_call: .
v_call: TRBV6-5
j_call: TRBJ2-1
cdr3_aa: CASSYGSGYNEQFF
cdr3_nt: TGTGCCAGCAGTTACGGGTCAGGGTACAATGAGCAGTTCTTC

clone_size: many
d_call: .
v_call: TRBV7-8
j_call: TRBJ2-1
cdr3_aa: CASIPGSSYNEQFF
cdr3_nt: TGTGCCAGCATCCCGGGGAGCTCCTACAATGAGCAGTTCTTC

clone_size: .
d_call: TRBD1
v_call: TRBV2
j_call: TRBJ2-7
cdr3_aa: CASRGTGTGLYEQYF
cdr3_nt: TGTGCCAGCAGGGGGACCGGGACAGGGCTGTACGAGCAGTACTTC

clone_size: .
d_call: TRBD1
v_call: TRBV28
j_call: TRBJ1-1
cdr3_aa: CASSRDSDTEALF
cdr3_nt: TGTGCCAGCAGTCGGGACAGTGACACTGAAGCTCTCTTT

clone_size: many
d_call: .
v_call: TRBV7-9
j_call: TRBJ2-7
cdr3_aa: CASSFLSRGREPDEQYF
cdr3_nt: TGTGCCAGCAGCTTTCTGTCGAGGGGGCGGGAGCCCGACGAGCAGTACTTC

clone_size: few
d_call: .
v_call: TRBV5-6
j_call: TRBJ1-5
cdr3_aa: CASSLVGVDQPQHF
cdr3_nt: TGTGCCAGCAGCTTGGTCGGAGTCGATCAGCCCCAGCATTTT

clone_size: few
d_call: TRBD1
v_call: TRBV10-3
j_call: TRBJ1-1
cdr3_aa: CAIRKDRDEVRTEAFF
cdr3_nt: TGTGCCATCAGGAAGGACAGGGATGAGGTTCGGACTGAAGCTTTCTTT

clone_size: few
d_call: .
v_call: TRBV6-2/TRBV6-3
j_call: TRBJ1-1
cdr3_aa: CASSPALMRAEAFF
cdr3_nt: TGTGCCAGCAGCCCCGCGTTAATGAGGGCTGAAGCTTTCTTT

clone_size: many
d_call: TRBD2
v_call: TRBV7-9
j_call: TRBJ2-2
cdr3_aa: CASCGLAGARGELFF
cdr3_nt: TGTGCCAGCTGCGGACTAGCGGGAGCCCGCGGGGAGCTGTTTTTT

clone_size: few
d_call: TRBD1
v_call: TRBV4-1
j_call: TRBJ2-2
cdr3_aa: CASRPWTGAVSGELFF
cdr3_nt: TGCGCCAGCAGACCCTGGACAGGGGCGGTGTCCGGGGAGCTGTTTTTT

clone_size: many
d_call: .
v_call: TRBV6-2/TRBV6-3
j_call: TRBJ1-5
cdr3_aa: CASSYSIVAQNQPQHF
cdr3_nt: TGTGCCAGCAGTTACTCGATAGTGGCACAGAATCAGCCCCAGCATTTT

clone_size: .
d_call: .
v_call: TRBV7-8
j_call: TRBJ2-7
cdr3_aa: CASGLGASSYEQYF
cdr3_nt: TGTGCCAGCGGCTTAGGGGCTAGCAGTTACGAGCAGTACTTC

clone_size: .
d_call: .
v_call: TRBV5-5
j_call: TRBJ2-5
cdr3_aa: CASSDPPGETQYF
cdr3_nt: TGTGCCAGCTCCGACCCGCCGGGAGAGACCCAGTACTTC

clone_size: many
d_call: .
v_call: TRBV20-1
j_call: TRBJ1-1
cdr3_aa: CSAPRHQGNTEAFF
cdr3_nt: TGCAGTGCTCCACGACACCAGGGAAACACTGAAGCTTTCTTT

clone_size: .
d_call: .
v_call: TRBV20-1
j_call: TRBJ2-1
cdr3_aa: CSARPINEQFF
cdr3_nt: TGCAGTGCTAGACCTATCAATGAGCAGTTCTTC

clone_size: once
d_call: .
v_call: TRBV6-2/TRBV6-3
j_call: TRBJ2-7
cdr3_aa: CASSYGRTYEQCF
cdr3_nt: TGTGCCAGCAGTTACGGGCGGACCTACGAGCAGTGCTTC

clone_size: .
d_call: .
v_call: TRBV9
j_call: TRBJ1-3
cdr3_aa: CASSVDHTSGNTIYF
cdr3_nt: TGTGCCAGCAGCGTAGATCACACCTCTGGAAACACCATATATTTT

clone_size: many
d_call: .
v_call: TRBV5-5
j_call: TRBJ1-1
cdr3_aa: CASRSTDGNTEAFF
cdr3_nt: TGTGCCAGCAGGAGTACGGACGGGAACACTGAAGCTTTCTTT